The 10 T cell receptor beta chains reported below all come from one sample, sequenced in a study of blood T cell repertoires in COVID-19. Sequencing used immunoSEQ multiplex PCR; TCRdb keeps in-frame clones, though not all of them. This sample carries about 23,000 clones, approximately 94% of them seen once, and the ten largest clones take under 4.5%. Sequencing was done on a sample of peripheral blood. The receptors here all came from a woman between 50 and 59 years old with active COVID-19.

The chain uses TRBV5-1 and TRBJ2-5; D is undetermined. The V end lost 2 bases, the J end lost 3 bases, and 11 bases lay between the germline ends. Germline CDR1 reads SGHRS; CDR2 reads YFSETQ. The CDR3 spans 14 residues. CDR3 in amino acids: CASSLAPSKETQYF. The CDR3 DNA reads as TGCGCCAGCAGCTTAGCGCCATCTAAAGAGACCCAGTACTTC.

The rearrangement joins TRBV28 to TRBJ2-7; the D gene is possibly TRBD1 (5 bases). The V end was cut by 5 bases, the J end by 7 bases, with 9 bases between. Looked up from germline, CDR1 is MDHEN and CDR2 is SYDVKM. This CDR3 has 11 amino acids. The CDR3 is CASSVTGEQYF. For the CDR3, the DNA is TGTGCCAGCAGTGTCACAGGAGAGCAGTACTTC.

This clone counts as medium-sized. The CDR3 region is CASSTQGAFYGNQPQHF. DNA of the CDR3: TGTGCCAGTAGTACACAGGGGGCTTTTTATGGCAATCAGCCCCAGCATTTT. V usage is TRBV19 and J usage is TRBJ1-5; TRBD1 aligns across 9 bases. The CDR3 totals 17 residues. V was pared by 4 bases and J by 2 bases, with 9 bases of the junction left unmatched. CDR1 is LNHDA and CDR2 is SQIVND in the germline V gene (reference sequence).

The J gene is TRBJ2-2, the V gene TRBV28; 10 bases are a match to TRBD1. CDR3 size: 18 residues. With V trimmed by 5 bases and J by 4 bases, 13 bases remained unmatched. In germline, CDR1 is MDHEN, CDR2 SYDVKM. CDR3 residues: CASSLGEGQGIFTGELFF. The CDR3 DNA sequence: TGTGCCAGCAGTCTGGGCGAGGGACAGGGGATATTCACCGGGGAGCTGTTTTTT.

V gene TRBV19 combines with J gene TRBJ2-3, with TRBD2 identical over 7 bases. Trimming cost V 4 bases and J 5 bases; bases outside gene matches: 15. The CDR3 totals 17 residues. The germline V gene encodes CDR1 LNHDA and CDR2 SQIVND (reference sequence). The CDR3 region is CASSKSRLRELGDTQYF. CDR3 bases: TGTGCCAGTAGTAAGTCGCGACTGCGGGAGCTGGGAGATACGCAGTATTTT.

The rearrangement joins TRBV2 to TRBJ2-7, with TRBD1 as a possible D gene (6 bases). Trimming left V 2 bases short and J 6 bases short, with 11 bases between. The germline V gene has CDR1 SNHLY and CDR2 FYNNEI. CDR3 size: 13 residues. CDR3 coding DNA: TGTGCCAGCAGTGAACAGGGGCGGCTCGAGCAGTACTTC. It yields the protein CASSEQGRLEQYF.

The chain employs TRBV19 and TRBJ2-1; 12 bases line up with TRBD2. The V gene end was trimmed by 6 bases and the J gene end by 4 bases; junction bases not matched to a gene: 7. The CDR3 runs to 16 residues. Germline lookup yields CDR1 LNHDA and CDR2 SQIVND (reference sequence). CDR3 amino acids: CASSLRGTSGYNEQFF. CDR3 sequence (DNA): TGTGCCAGTAGCCTCAGGGGGACTAGCGGGTACAATGAGCAGTTCTTC.

The genes are TRBV5-1 and TRBJ2-1, with 15 positions matching TRBD2. CDR1 SGHRS and CDR2 YFSETQ come from the germline V gene. The CDR3 extends over 18 amino acids. V lost 8 bases and J lost 5; bases outside the gene matches: 14. The CDR3 reads CASSPGLAGGGGHNEQFF. For the CDR3, the DNA is TGCGCCAGTTCCCCGGGACTAGCGGGAGGAGGTGGCCACAATGAGCAGTTCTTC.

This chain joins TRBV25-1 and TRBJ1-2; 8 bases match TRBD1. This CDR3 contains 16 residues. With 6 bases clipped from V and 3 bases from J, the junction kept 12 bases outside the gene matches. Germline values: CDR1 MGHDK, CDR2 SYGVNS. The CDR3 loop reads CASSPLQGQVYYGYTF. CDR3 in DNA: TGTGCCAGCAGCCCCCTTCAGGGACAGGTTTACTATGGCTACACCTTC.

The chain links TRBV2 to TRBJ2-7, with 8 bases identical to TRBD1. Trimming took 4 bases from V and 6 from J; bases not matched to a gene: 5. The CDR3 has 13 amino acids. Germline CDR1 reads SNHLY; CDR2 reads FYNNEI. The DNA of the CDR3 is TGTGCCAGCAGTGCCCAGGGGGCAAGCGAGCAGTACGTC. The encoded protein is CASSAQGASEQYV.